These T cell receptor beta chains were read from a single sample in a study of blood T cell repertoires in COVID-19. Some clones are missing from TCRdb's copy, which holds only in-frame ones; the method was immunoSEQ multiplex PCR. The table shows roughly 220,000 clones, with roughly 81% occurring only once. The sample taken for sequencing was peripheral blood. These receptors came from a man in his fifties who had recovered from COVID-19. The CDR3 runs from the conserved cysteine through the conserved F or W. The order of the fields is D gene, V gene, clone size, J gene, CDR3 DNA, CDR3 protein. A D gene is named only where the DNA matches it firmly. Rows give clone size only sometimes, using once, few, many, or a class for an expanded clone.

d_call: .; v_call: TRBV3-1/TRBV3-2; clone_size: .; j_call: TRBJ2-7; cdr3_nt: TGTGCCAGCAGACGGGGAGCCTACGAGCAGTACTTC; cdr3_aa: CASRRGAYEQYF
d_call: .; v_call: TRBV5-6; clone_size: .; j_call: TRBJ2-5; cdr3_nt: TGTGCCAGCAGCATACGGGCGGGTCAAGAGACCCAGTACTTC; cdr3_aa: CASSIRAGQETQYF
d_call: TRBD2; v_call: TRBV7-9; clone_size: few; j_call: TRBJ2-7; cdr3_nt: TGTGCCAGCAGCTTAGCTCTAGCGGGAGTGGGACCCTACGAGCAGTACTTC; cdr3_aa: CASSLALAGVGPYEQYF
d_call: .; v_call: TRBV9; clone_size: .; j_call: TRBJ1-1; cdr3_nt: TGTGCCAGCAGCGTAACGACAGTGAACACTGAAGCTTTCTTT; cdr3_aa: CASSVTTVNTEAFF
d_call: TRBD2; v_call: TRBV19; clone_size: .; j_call: TRBJ2-3; cdr3_nt: TGTGCCAGTAGGCCCCAACTAGCGGCTAGCACAGATACGCAGTATTTT; cdr3_aa: CASRPQLAASTDTQYF
d_call: .; v_call: TRBV6-1; clone_size: .; j_call: TRBJ1-2; cdr3_nt: TGTGCCAGCAGTGAAGGGGGCAGGGTTCCCTATGGCTACACCTTC; cdr3_aa: CASSEGGRVPYGYTF
d_call: TRBD2; v_call: TRBV28; clone_size: .; j_call: TRBJ2-1; cdr3_nt: TGTGCCAGCAAGCCCGGGACTAGGCCTAACAATGAGCAGTTCTTC; cdr3_aa: CASKPGTRPNNEQFF
d_call: TRBD1; v_call: TRBV28; clone_size: .; j_call: TRBJ1-2; cdr3_nt: TGTGCCAGCAGGGCTGACAGGGGCTATGGCTACACCTTC; cdr3_aa: CASRADRGYGYTF
d_call: TRBD2; v_call: TRBV27; clone_size: .; j_call: TRBJ2-5; cdr3_nt: TGTGCCAGCAGAGGACTAGCGGGAGGAGAGACCCAGTACTTC; cdr3_aa: CASRGLAGGETQYF
d_call: TRBD1; v_call: TRBV6-1; clone_size: .; j_call: TRBJ1-2; cdr3_nt: TGTGCCAGCAGTGAAGTCTTCGGGACAGGGGGCTATGGCTACACCTTC; cdr3_aa: CASSEVFGTGGYGYTF
d_call: .; v_call: TRBV10-1; clone_size: .; j_call: TRBJ2-3; cdr3_nt: TGCGCCAGCAGTGGATTGGTAGCAGATACGCAGTATTTT; cdr3_aa: CASSGLVADTQYF
d_call: TRBD1; v_call: TRBV30; clone_size: .; j_call: TRBJ2-1; cdr3_nt: TGTGCCTACGACGACAGGGTCAGGAAGTTCTTC; cdr3_aa: CAYDDRVRKFF
d_call: TRBD1; v_call: TRBV10-3; clone_size: .; j_call: TRBJ2-7; cdr3_nt: TGTGCCATCAGTGATTTGTTTGGAGGACAGGGGCCCTACGAGCAGTACTTC; cdr3_aa: CAISDLFGGQGPYEQYF
d_call: TRBD2; v_call: TRBV28; clone_size: .; j_call: TRBJ2-2; cdr3_nt: TGTGCCAGCAGTATCAAGCGGGGTATCTACACCGGGGAGCTGTTTTTT; cdr3_aa: CASSIKRGIYTGELFF
d_call: .; v_call: TRBV29-1; clone_size: once; j_call: TRBJ2-1; cdr3_nt: TGCAGCGTTGATGTTCGGACTAATGAGCAGTTCTTC; cdr3_aa: CSVDVRTNEQFF
d_call: .; v_call: TRBV7-2; clone_size: .; j_call: TRBJ2-7; cdr3_nt: TGTGCCAGCATCCCCCGCCAGGGTAGTAGGGACGAGCAGTACTTC; cdr3_aa: CASIPRQGSRDEQYF
d_call: TRBD1; v_call: TRBV7-9; clone_size: .; j_call: TRBJ2-3; cdr3_nt: TGTGCCAGCAGCTCCAGCCGGACAGGGACGAAGTATTTT; cdr3_aa: CASSSSRTGTKYF
d_call: .; v_call: TRBV19; clone_size: .; j_call: TRBJ2-3; cdr3_nt: TGTGCCTCCAAGGCGGCCGCTAGCACAGATACGCAGTATTTT; cdr3_aa: CASKAAASTDTQYF
d_call: TRBD2; v_call: TRBV7-2; clone_size: .; j_call: TRBJ2-1; cdr3_nt: TGTGCCAGCAGCTCACTAGCGGGAGTAAACAATGAGCAGTTCTTC; cdr3_aa: CASSSLAGVNNEQFF
d_call: TRBD1; v_call: TRBV2; clone_size: .; j_call: TRBJ2-7; cdr3_nt: TGTGCCAGCAGTGACCAGGACAGGGTAGGACCCTACGAGCAGTACTTC; cdr3_aa: CASSDQDRVGPYEQYF
d_call: TRBD2; v_call: TRBV18; clone_size: .; j_call: TRBJ2-4; cdr3_nt: TGTGCCAGCTCACCAGGGACTAGCGGGGGGAGCATTCAGTACTTC; cdr3_aa: CASSPGTSGGSIQYF
d_call: .; v_call: TRBV2; clone_size: .; j_call: TRBJ2-7; cdr3_nt: TGTGCCAGCAGGTGGACAGCGATTTCCTACGAGCAGTACTTC; cdr3_aa: CASRWTAISYEQYF
d_call: .; v_call: TRBV27; clone_size: .; j_call: TRBJ2-3; cdr3_nt: TGTGCCAGCAGTGTACGGTGGGAGGCTACGCAGTATTTT; cdr3_aa: CASSVRWEATQYF
d_call: TRBD1; v_call: TRBV6-1; clone_size: .; j_call: TRBJ2-1; cdr3_nt: TGTGCCAGCAGTGAAGGGGGCACAGGGGCGGAGCGGACAGTATACAATGAGCAGTTCTTC; cdr3_aa: CASSEGGTGAERTVYNEQFF
d_call: .; v_call: TRBV19; clone_size: .; j_call: TRBJ1-1; cdr3_nt: TGTGCCAGTAGTTGGCTCACAACCAGGAACACTGAAGCTTTCTTT; cdr3_aa: CASSWLTTRNTEAFF
d_call: .; v_call: TRBV3-1/TRBV3-2; clone_size: .; j_call: TRBJ2-2; cdr3_nt: TGTGCCAGCAGCCCCCCCACTAGGCCCGGGGAGCTGTTTTTT; cdr3_aa: CASSPPTRPGELFF
d_call: TRBD1; v_call: TRBV7-8; clone_size: .; j_call: TRBJ2-7; cdr3_nt: TGTGCCAGCAGCTTAGAGGGGGGACAGGGCGCCTACGAGCAGTACTTC; cdr3_aa: CASSLEGGQGAYEQYF
d_call: TRBD1; v_call: TRBV5-6; clone_size: .; j_call: TRBJ1-6; cdr3_nt: TGTGCCAGCAGCTTTTTACAAGGGACAGGAGATTCACCCCTCCACTTT; cdr3_aa: CASSFLQGTGDSPLHF
d_call: TRBD2; v_call: TRBV24-1; clone_size: .; j_call: TRBJ2-2; cdr3_nt: TGTGCCACCAGTGGCTTGTCGTTAGCGGGGACCGGGGAGCTGTTTTTT; cdr3_aa: CATSGLSLAGTGELFF
d_call: TRBD1; v_call: TRBV5-4; clone_size: .; j_call: TRBJ1-2; cdr3_nt: TGTGCCAGCAGCTTCGACAGGGGGAGCTATGGCTACACCTTC; cdr3_aa: CASSFDRGSYGYTF